The 23 T cell receptor beta chains below come from one sample, sequenced in a study of blood T cell repertoires in COVID-19. TCRdb keeps only in-frame clones here, not all; method: immunoSEQ multiplex PCR. Of fewer than 60,000 clones listed, about 80% were seen once; the top ten hold around 10%. Sequences were obtained from peripheral blood. The receptors derive from a man between 60 and 75 years old with acute or convalescent COVID-19.

This chain joins TRBV29-1 and TRBJ1-1, with TRBD1 matching over 8 bases. Germline values: CDR1 SQVTM, CDR2 ANQGSEA. The CDR3 has 15 amino acids. The V and J ends lost 0 bases and 10 bases, in that order; junction bases with no gene match: 13. The CDR3 loop reads CSVEEVGRGQNLAFF. In nucleotides, the CDR3 is TGCAGCGTTGAAGAAGTGGGCAGGGGGCAAAATCTAGCTTTCTTT.

V is TRBV7-9 and J is TRBJ2-5; 14 bases match TRBD2. V lost 5 bases and J lost 0; bases outside the gene matches: 5. Germline V gene data show CDR1 as SEHNR and CDR2 as FQNEAQ (reference sequence). The CDR3 contains 17 residues. CDR3 bases: TGTGCCAGCAGCCCGGGACTAGCGGGGGCCCACCAAGAGACCCAGTACTTC. Amino acids: CASSPGLAGAHQETQYF.

The genes are TRBV24-1 and TRBJ2-5; no clear D. Germline lookup yields CDR1 KGHDR and CDR2 SFDVKD. This CDR3 region has 13 residues. V gave up 4 bases and J gave up 1 base, with 6 bases separating them. The CDR3 DNA follows: TGTGCCACCAGTGACCTCCTCCAAGAGACCCAGTACTTC. The encoded protein is CATSDLLQETQYF.

This sequence joins TRBV30 and TRBJ2-7, with TRBD1 matching over 7 bases. CDR3 length equals 14 residues. Germline V gene sequence: CDR1 GTSNPN, CDR2 SVGIG (reference sequence). V dropped 2 bases and J dropped 6; count of bases not matched to a gene: 10. The CDR3 loop is CAWSTGVKGLEQYF. DNA of the CDR3: TGTGCCTGGAGTACAGGGGTAAAAGGGCTCGAGCAGTACTTC.

The rearrangement uses TRBV27 and TRBJ2-1, with TRBD2 matching over 7 bases. The junction had 5 bases not matched to a gene; V was cut back by 4 bases and J by 5 bases. The CDR3 length is 14 residues. Germline CDR1 is MNHEY and CDR2 is SMNVEV (reference sequence). The CDR3 is CASSWGGVDNEQFF. CDR3 DNA: TGTGCCAGCAGTTGGGGAGGGGTAGACAATGAGCAGTTCTTC.

CDR3 loop: CASSFTGRDEHEQYF. CDR3 nucleotide sequence: TGTGCCAGCAGCTTTACAGGGAGGGACGAGCACGAGCAGTACTTC. The chain uses TRBV5-5 and TRBJ2-7; perhaps TRBD2 as D (7 bases). CDR3 length equals 15 residues. The germline V gene encodes CDR1 SGHKS and CDR2 YYEKEE (reference sequence). Trimming stripped 2 bases from V and 5 bases from J, with 17 bases between.

This clone appeared once. The CDR3 sequence is CASSSPRPPEVGRTEAFF. The CDR3 DNA is TGCGCCAGCAGCTCCCCCCGGCCTCCGGAGGTTGGTAGGACTGAAGCTTTCTTT. The V gene is TRBV5-1, the J gene TRBJ1-1; D is undetermined. This CDR3 is built from 18 residues. V lost 3 bases to trimming and J lost 5 bases, with 26 bases between them. The V gene's germline CDR1 is SGHRS and CDR2 YFSETQ.

The chain uses TRBV5-1 and TRBJ1-1; D possibly corresponds to TRBD1 (5 bases). Per the germline V gene, CDR1 is SGHRS and CDR2 is YFSETQ. This CDR3 comprises 14 residues. Trimming stripped 0 bases from V and 1 base from J, with 7 bases between. CDR3 nucleotide sequence: TGCGCCAGCAGCTTGGAACAGGCGAACACTGAAGCTTTCTTT. It codes for CASSLEQANTEAFF.

The chain is built from TRBV18 and TRBJ1-2; 7 nucleotides agree with TRBD1. CDR1 and CDR2 from the germline V gene are KGHSH and LQKENI. This CDR3 has 18 amino acids. Germline trimming cut 2 bases from V and 1 base from J; bases unmatched to any gene: 13. CDR3 loop: CASSPSTGYHTFNYGYTF. The CDR3 bases are TGTGCCAGCTCACCATCGACAGGGTACCACACTTTTAACTATGGCTACACCTTC. Together with reference TRBV18 and TRBJ1-2, the CDR3 gives the full variable domain: NAGVMQNPRHLVRRRGQEARLRCSPMKGHSHVYWYRQLPEEGLKFMVYLQKENIIDESGMPKERFSAEFPKEGPSILRIQQVVRGDSAAYFCASSPSTGYHTFNYGYTFGSGTRLTVV.

This chain links TRBV29-1 with TRBJ1-2, with 8 bases that match TRBD1. This CDR3 comprises 12 residues. Germline V gene lookup returns CDR1 SQVTM and CDR2 ANQGSEA. V gave up 3 bases and J gave up 7 bases; unmatched junction bases: 4. DNA for the CDR3: TGCAGCGTTGACGGCAGGGGGCCTGGCTACACCTTC. Translating it yields CSVDGRGPGYTF.

This clone was recorded once. V is TRBV21-1 and J is TRBJ2-7; TRBD2, as called in the table, went unchecked against the DNA. TRBV21-1 is shown as a pseudogene. This CDR3 has 16 amino acids. CDR3 protein: CASSKVRRHLSYEQYF. The CDR3 nucleotides read TGTGCCAGCAGCAAAGTACGGCGGCATCTCTCCTACGAGCAGTACTTC.

This clone showed up just once. The J gene is TRBJ1-4, the V gene TRBV7-8; D unresolved. CDR3 length: 15 residues. The V gene lost 1 base and the J gene lost 1 base, with 7 bases spanning the gap. Per the germline V gene, CDR1 is SGHVS and CDR2 is FQNEAQ. CDR3 nucleotides: TGTGCCAGCAGCTTAGGGGCCGGAACTAATGAAAAACTGTTTTTT. As protein: CASSLGAGTNEKLFF.

This chain connects TRBV2 to TRBJ2-1; 7 positions match TRBD1. V was pared by 7 bases and J by 8 bases, with 11 bases of the junction left unmatched. The CDR3 loop spans 14 amino acids. The V gene's germline CDR1 is SNHLY and CDR2 FYNNEI. The CDR3 loop is CASNLKGALHEQFF. The CDR3 coding sequence is TGTGCCAGCAACTTGAAGGGGGCCCTGCATGAGCAGTTCTTC.

The rearrangement links TRBV4-3 to TRBJ1-2, with a tentative D call TRBD1 (5 bases). Trimming shortened V by 0 bases and J by 8 bases, and 16 bases separated the two germline ends. CDR1 LGHNA and CDR2 YSLEER come from the germline V gene. There are 15 residues in the CDR3. The CDR3 loop reads CASSQDRYRGGGYTF. The CDR3 region has the DNA TGCGCCAGCAGCCAAGATCGGTACCGGGGGGGAGGCTACACCTTC.

The chain combines TRBV7-2 with TRBJ1-2, with TRBD1 matching over 12 bases. The V gene end was trimmed by 5 bases and the J gene end by 3 bases; junction bases not matched to a gene: 1. Germline V gives CDR1 SGHTA, CDR2 FQGNSA. The CDR3 has 14 residues. CDR3 amino acids: CASSGTGGDYGYTF. CDR3 coding DNA: TGTGCCAGCAGCGGGACAGGGGGCGACTATGGCTACACCTTC. Complete variable domain (other parts from reference TRBV7-2 and TRBJ1-2): GAGVSQSPSNKVTEKGKDVELRCDPISGHTALYWYRQSLGQGLEFLIYFQGNSAPDKSGLPSDRFSAERTGGSVSTLTIQRTQQEDSAVYLCASSGTGGDYGYTFGSGTRLTVV.

A few counts support this clone. The V and J genes are TRBV5-1 and TRBJ2-5; 12 bases are a match to TRBD2. The V segment lost 4 bases and the J segment 1 base; nucleotides outside the gene matches: 11. This CDR3 has 18 residues. The germline V gene has CDR1 SGHRS and CDR2 YFSETQ. CDR3 in amino acids: CASSIRPGLAGPQETQYF. CDR3 DNA sequence: TGCGCCAGCAGCATACGACCGGGACTAGCGGGCCCCCAAGAGACCCAGTACTTC. Based on the CDR3 plus reference TRBV5-1 and TRBJ2-5, the full variable domain is KAGVTQTPRYLIKTRGQQVTLSCSPISGHRSVSWYQQTPGQGLQFLFEYFSETQRNKGNFPGRFSGRQFSNSRSEMNVSTLELGDSALYLCASSIRPGLAGPQETQYFGPGTRLLVL.

This clone was seen at least ten times. The chain couples TRBV3-1 (or the pseudogene TRBV3-2) to TRBJ2-2; a weak D match, TRBD2 (6 bases). The V end lost 5 bases, the J end lost 0 bases, and 10 bases lay between the germline ends. This CDR3 is built from 15 residues. Germline values: CDR1 LGHDT, CDR2 YNNKEL (reference sequence). The CDR3 protein is CASSSAGANTGELFF. CDR3 sequence (DNA): TGTGCCAGCAGCTCAGCGGGTGCGAACACCGGGGAGCTGTTTTTT.

This chain links TRBV30 with TRBJ1-1; 10 bases are a match to TRBD1. The CDR3 contains 14 residues. Germline V gene sequence: CDR1 GTSNPN, CDR2 SVGIG (reference sequence). Germline trimming cut 3 bases from V and 10 bases from J; bases unmatched to any gene: 11. CDR3 DNA: TGTGCCTGGAGGCTGACAGGGGGCGCAAGTGGAGCTTTCTTT. This translates into CAWRLTGGASGAFF.

V gene TRBV30 combines with J gene TRBJ1-2; D may be TRBD1 (6 bases). Germline CDR1 is GTSNPN and CDR2 is SVGIG (reference sequence). The ends were cut back, 2 bases at V and 5 bases at J, with 9 bases in the middle. This CDR3 comprises 12 residues. Here the CDR3 DNA reads TGTGCCTGGAGTTACCAGGGGTATGGCTACACCTTC. Protein: CAWSYQGYGYTF.

The chain carries TRBV12-2 and TRBJ1-1; TRBD1 reflects the table's D call only, with no check against the DNA. TRBV12-2 is given as a pseudogene. The CDR3 is made up of 8 amino acids. This chain's CDR3 is CASRSSDF. DNA of the CDR3: TGTGCAAGTCGCTCCAGTGACTTT.

The chain carries TRBV30 and TRBJ2-2; 10 nucleotides agree with TRBD1. The V and J ends lost 5 bases and 5 bases, in that order; junction bases with no gene match: 5. Germline lookup yields CDR1 GTSNPN and CDR2 SVGIG (reference sequence). The length of the CDR3 is 14 residues. Here the CDR3 reads CAWAGQGGTGELFF. In DNA form, the CDR3 reads TGTGCCTGGGCAGGACAGGGGGGGACCGGGGAGCTGTTTTTT.

This sequence joins TRBV5-6 and TRBJ1-5; D is uncertain. Germline CDR1 is SGHDT and CDR2 is YYEEEE. V shed 4 bases and J shed 0 bases, with 11 bases lying between them. CDR3 size: 15 residues. The CDR3 protein is CASSRSSVSNQPQHF. In DNA form, the CDR3 reads TGTGCCAGCAGCCGATCCTCGGTTAGCAATCAGCCCCAGCATTTT.

The rearrangement joins TRBV6-6 to TRBJ2-3; TRBD1 might be the D (6 bases). Trimming stripped 6 bases from V and 4 bases from J, with 11 bases between. CDR1 MNHNY and CDR2 SVGAGI come from the germline V gene (reference sequence). This CDR3 contains 13 residues. The CDR3 loop is CASSEKGADTQYF. The CDR3 DNA follows: TGTGCCAGCAGCGAGAAGGGGGCAGATACGCAGTATTTT.